Listed below are T cell receptor beta chains from one sample, sequenced in a study of blood T cell repertoires in COVID-19. Some clones are missing from TCRdb's copy, which holds only in-frame ones; the method was immunoSEQ multiplex PCR. This sample has approximately 70,000 clones, with approximately 84% found just once. The sample was peripheral blood. The receptors originated from a man between 70 and 80 years old with active or convalescent COVID-19. Both conserved end residues are trimmed from each CDR3. D genes are given only for firm matches. Clone size is shown for a subset of rows, as once, few, many or a class of expanded clone.

clone size	V gene	D gene	J gene	CDR3 protein
.	TRBV27	TRBD1	TRBJ2-5	ASSPYRGRGQETQY
once	TRBV10-3	TRBD1	TRBJ1-5	AISEGTGTGASYSNQPQH
.	TRBV28	TRBD1	TRBJ1-2	ASSLSIGTGVDYGYT
.	TRBV19	.	TRBJ2-1	ASSNGFGQF
.	TRBV7-2	.	TRBJ2-7	ASSPISSYEQY
.	TRBV4-2	TRBD2	TRBJ2-7	ASSQASGTSYEQY
.	TRBV30	.	TRBJ1-1	AWSVQVEAF
.	TRBV12-3/TRBV12-4	TRBD1	TRBJ1-1	ASSEQGRTEAF
.	TRBV3-1/TRBV3-2	.	TRBJ2-7	ASSHSLPPGDEQY
once	TRBV28	TRBD1	TRBJ1-3	ASTRQGSGNTIY
.	TRBV6-4	.	TRBJ1-2	GPRTVIQANYGYT
.	TRBV28	TRBD1	TRBJ1-1	ASSSNGDRAAAF
.	TRBV7-9	.	TRBJ2-5	ASSPGTGQETQY
.	TRBV5-3	.	TRBJ1-1	ARSGTGLGTEAF
.	TRBV3-1/TRBV3-2	.	TRBJ1-2	ASSQVPAGAYGYT
.	TRBV6-2/TRBV6-3	TRBD2	TRBJ2-3	ASSRLAGGVDTQY
.	TRBV28	TRBD2	TRBJ2-1	ASSLGTSVYNEQF
.	TRBV2	TRBD1	TRBJ1-1	ASSEGQGALFGTEAF
few	TRBV4-3	TRBD2	TRBJ2-7	ASSQKAGVPYEQY
.	TRBV5-5	.	TRBJ1-1	ASSLTRDTEAF
.	TRBV6-5	.	TRBJ1-5	ASSPGQKQPQH
few	TRBV29-1	.	TRBJ2-7	SVGGAGPSISYEQY
.	TRBV28	TRBD1	TRBJ1-2	ASSLGQANYGYT
.	TRBV6-6	.	TRBJ1-1	ASSYGLERVATEAF
.	TRBV24-1	TRBD1	TRBJ1-3	ATSDPDRGNTIY
.	TRBV28	.	TRBJ1-1	AITAALMNTEAF